Presented here are 14 T cell receptor beta chains from one specimen sequenced in a study of OX40 agonist ivuxolimab in advanced cancers. Clones were read by immunoSEQ multiplex PCR, and TCRdb kept only the in-frame ones, dropping some. The sample includes 45,000 to 65,000 clones, 75% to 90% of them seen just once. Here the sequenced sample was CD4+ or CD8+ T cells sorted from blood, taken in a trial of the OX40 agonist ivuxolimab. These receptor sequences come from an adult with an advanced solid tumor such as melanoma, head and neck, liver or kidney cancer.

This chain links TRBV7-9 with TRBJ2-5; 10 positions match TRBD1. Germline V gene lookup returns CDR1 SEHNR and CDR2 FQNEAQ (reference sequence). There are 15 residues in the CDR3. The V gene end was trimmed by 3 bases and the J gene end by 5 bases; junction bases not matched to a gene: 6. CDR3 protein: CASSFGDRGWETQYF. CDR3 DNA sequence: TGTGCCAGCAGCTTTGGGGACAGGGGCTGGGAGACCCAGTACTTC.

The rearrangement uses TRBV5-6 and TRBJ2-5; no definite D call. Trimming cost V 0 bases and J 5 bases, with 14 bases left between them. Germline lookup yields CDR1 SGHDT and CDR2 YYEEEE. CDR3 size: 15 residues. CDR3: CASSLAMGFWETQYF. CDR3 DNA sequence: TGTGCCAGCAGCTTGGCCATGGGGTTCTGGGAGACCCAGTACTTC.

The gene calls are TRBV19 and TRBJ2-5; tentatively, D is TRBD1 or TRBD2 (5 bases each). V lost 3 bases and J 6 bases, leaving 14 bases between the germline ends. CDR1 and CDR2 from the germline V gene are LNHDA and SQIVND (reference sequence). The CDR3 runs 14 residues. As DNA, the CDR3 is TGTGCCAGTAGTATCCGGGACGTCGGGCAGACCCAGTACTTC. It codes for CASSIRDVGQTQYF.

The V gene is TRBV4-1, the J gene TRBJ2-7, with D perhaps given as TRBD1 or TRBD2 (5 bases each). Between the trimmed V and J ends, which lost 6 bases and 1 base, there was a span of 16 bases. CDR1 and CDR2 from the germline V gene are MGHRA and YSYEKL. The CDR3 has 15 amino acids. CDR3 residues: CASRNPRDGSYEQYF. CDR3 nucleotide sequence: TGCGCCAGCAGAAATCCCCGGGACGGATCCTACGAGCAGTACTTC.

V and J are TRBV15 and TRBJ1-2; 7 nucleotides agree with TRBD1. Per germline, CDR1 LNHNV and CDR2 YYDKDF (reference sequence). The length of the CDR3 is 14 residues. The V and J ends lost 5 bases and 8 bases, in that order; junction bases with no gene match: 11. CDR3 DNA: TGTGCCACCAGCCCCGGCGACAGGGAGAGGGGCTACACCTTC. Its protein product is CATSPGDRERGYTF.

The DNA of the CDR3 is TGTGCCAGCAGTTACCCTGACAGCACTGAAGCTTTCTTT. Protein: CASSYPDSTEAFF. This chain joins TRBV6-5 and TRBJ1-1; possibly TRBD1 for D (5 bases). Germline CDR1 is MNHEY and CDR2 is SVGAGI. V lost 2 bases and J lost 4, with 8 bases in between. The CDR3 runs to 13 residues.

This clone was found a few times. The chain joins TRBV28 to TRBJ2-5; 8 positions match TRBD2. Germline V gives CDR1 MDHEN, CDR2 SYDVKM. The CDR3 spans 16 residues. J gave up 3 bases and V 4 bases, and 10 bases lay outside the gene matches. CDR3: CASSSLPGTRKETQYF. In DNA, the CDR3 is TGTGCCAGCAGTTCGCTCCCCGGGACTAGGAAAGAGACCCAGTACTTC. Drawing the rest from reference TRBV28 and TRBJ2-5, the complete variable domain is DVKVTQSSRYLVKRTGEKVFLECVQDMDHENMFWYRQDPGLGLRLIYFSYDVKMKEKGDIPEGYSVSREKKERFSLILESASTNQTSMYLCASSSLPGTRKETQYFGPGTRLLVL.

This chain connects TRBV18 to TRBJ1-4; 10 nucleotides agree with TRBD1. In germline, CDR1 is KGHSH, CDR2 LQKENI. V was clipped by 3 bases and J by 3 bases; unmatched bases: 4. There are 16 residues in the CDR3. CDR3 DNA sequence: TGTGCCAGCTCACCGGGACAGGGGCTTTCTAATGAAAAACTGTTTTTT. Residues: CASSPGQGLSNEKLFF.

This chain joins TRBV27 and TRBJ1-1, with 7 bases fitting TRBD1. The CDR3 extends over 13 amino acids. Germline V gene lookup returns CDR1 MNHEY and CDR2 SMNVEV (reference sequence). The V and J ends lost 4 bases and 8 bases, in that order; junction bases with no gene match: 7. CDR3 sequence reads: CASSWTGASEAFF. In nucleotides, the CDR3 is TGTGCCAGCAGTTGGACAGGAGCCTCCGAAGCTTTCTTT.

The chain employs TRBV15 and TRBJ2-3; 9 bases map to TRBD1. The V and J ends lost 0 bases and 5 bases, in that order; junction bases with no gene match: 3. Per the germline V gene, CDR1 is LNHNV and CDR2 is YYDKDF (reference sequence). This CDR3 is built from 15 residues. The DNA for the CDR3 is TGTGCCACCAGCAGAGACCGGACAGGGGTAGATACGCAGTATTTT. Translated: CATSRDRTGVDTQYF.

The V and J genes are TRBV5-4 and TRBJ2-7, with D tentatively TRBD1 (6 bases). This CDR3 spans 13 amino acids. Germline V gene data show CDR1 as SGHNT and CDR2 as YYREEE (reference sequence). V was trimmed by 6 bases and J by 0 bases, leaving 10 bases between them. The CDR3 sequence: CASTRDNSYEQYF. In DNA, the CDR3 is TGTGCCAGCACCCGGGACAACTCCTACGAGCAGTACTTC.

This clone was picked up one time. V gene TRBV5-4 combines with J gene TRBJ2-7, with 7 bases fitting TRBD2. The CDR3 consists of 13 residues. CDR1 and CDR2 from the germline V gene are SGHNT and YYREEE (reference sequence). CDR3 loop: CATQRGNSYEQYF. In DNA form, the CDR3 reads TGTGCAACGCAGCGGGGAAACTCCTACGAGCAGTACTTC. Full variable domain (outside the CDR3, taken from reference TRBV5-4 and TRBJ2-7): ETGVTQSPTHLIKTRGQQVTLRCSSQSGHNTVSWYQQALGQGPQFIFQYYREEENGRGNFPPRFSGLQFPNYSSELNVNALELDDSALYLCATQRGNSYEQYFGPGTRLTVT.

The J gene is TRBJ2-2, the V gene TRBV18; unclear D gene. Looked up from germline, CDR1 is KGHSH and CDR2 is LQKENI. The CDR3 spans 15 residues. Trimming took off 3 bases at V and 1 base at J, with 9 bases between the two ends. The CDR3 DNA reads as TGTGCCAGCTCACCTGCGTTGTGGAACACCGGGGAGCTGTTTTTT. Translation gives CASSPALWNTGELFF.

This chain connects TRBV19 to TRBJ1-2, with D uncertain. The V end lost 4 bases, the J end lost 1 base, and 10 bases lay between the germline ends. The CDR3 length is 14 residues. CDR1 LNHDA and CDR2 SQIVND come from the germline V gene (reference sequence). The CDR3 spells CASSSNKDNYGYTF. CDR3 coding DNA: TGTGCCAGTAGTAGCAACAAGGATAACTATGGCTACACCTTC.